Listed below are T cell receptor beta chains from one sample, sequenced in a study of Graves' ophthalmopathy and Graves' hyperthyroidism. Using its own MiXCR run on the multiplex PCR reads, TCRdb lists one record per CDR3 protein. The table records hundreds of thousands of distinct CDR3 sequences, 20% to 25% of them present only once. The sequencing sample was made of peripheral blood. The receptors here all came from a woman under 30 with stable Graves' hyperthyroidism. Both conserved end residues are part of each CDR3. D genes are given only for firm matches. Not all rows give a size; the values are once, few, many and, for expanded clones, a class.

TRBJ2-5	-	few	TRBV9	CASSVKGVQETQYF	TGTGCCAGCAGCGTAAAGGGGGTCCAAGAGACCCAGTACTTC
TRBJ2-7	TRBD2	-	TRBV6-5	CASSFRSLAGGIYEQYF	TGTGCCAGCAGTTTTAGGTCTCTAGCGGGAGGGATTTACGAGCAGTACTTC
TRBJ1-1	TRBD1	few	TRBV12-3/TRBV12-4	CASSWGQGLNTEAFF	TGTGCCAGCAGTTGGGGACAGGGACTGAACACTGAAGCTTTCTTT
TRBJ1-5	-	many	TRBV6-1	CASRRKARGNQPQHF	TGTGCCAGCAGACGGAAGGCCAGGGGCAATCAGCCCCAGCATTTT
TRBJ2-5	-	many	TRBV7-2	CASSHDSRRETQYF	TGTGCCAGCAGCCATGATTCGAGGAGGGAGACCCAGTACTTC
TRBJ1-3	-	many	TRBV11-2	CASSFSTISGNTIYF	TGTGCCAGCAGCTTTAGCACGATCTCTGGAAACACCATATATTTT
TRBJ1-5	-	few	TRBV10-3	CAISESGGSNQPQHF	TGTGCCATCAGTGAGTCTGGGGGTAGCAATCAGCCCCAGCATTTT
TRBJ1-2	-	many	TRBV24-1	CATSDSTRTDFNYGYTF	TGTGCCACCAGTGACTCCACTAGGACAGATTTTAACTATGGCTACACCTTC
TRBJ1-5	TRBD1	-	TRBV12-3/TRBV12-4	CASSLTGGANQPQHF	TGTGCCAGCAGTTTGACAGGGGGCGCGAATCAGCCCCAGCATTTT
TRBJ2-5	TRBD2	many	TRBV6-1	CASSEQAGGQETQYF	TGTGCCAGCAGTGAACAAGCGGGGGGGCAAGAGACCCAGTACTTC
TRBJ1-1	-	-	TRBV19	CASRGRTEAFF	TGTGCCAGCAGGGGACGAACTGAAGCTTTCTTT
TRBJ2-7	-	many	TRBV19	CASSNHREAYEQYF	TGTGCCAGTAGTAACCACAGAGAAGCCTACGAGCAGTACTTC
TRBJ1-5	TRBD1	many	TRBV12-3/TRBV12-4	CACSGTANQPQHF	TGTGCCTGCAGTGGGACAGCGAATCAGCCCCAGCATTTT
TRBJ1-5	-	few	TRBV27	CASSFKGPQPQHF	TGTGCCAGCAGTTTTAAGGGGCCTCAGCCCCAGCATTTT
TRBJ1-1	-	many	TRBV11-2	CASSLDRVSEAFF	TGTGCCAGCAGCTTAGACAGGGTATCTGAAGCTTTCTTT
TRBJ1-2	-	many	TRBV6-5	CASSYGQPFYGYTF	TGTGCCAGCAGTTACGGGCAGCCCTTCTATGGCTACACCTTC